The 14 T cell receptor beta chains below come from one sample, sequenced in a study of blood T cells in healthy people across ages. Together with a sample-barcoded 5' primer, a J-beta primer mix was included in a second PCR lasting roughly 7 to 11 cycles. One entry per CDR3 protein results from TCRdb running MiXCR on the 5' RACE reads. In the table there are roughly 500,000 distinct CDR3 sequences, less than 25% of which are singletons. The data also belong to a second study, concerning T cells of mothers and their children.

The specimen sequenced was blood. Every receptor here comes from a boy younger than 18 in good health.

This clonotype was counted only a few times. A read error may account for a junction end that differs from germline. V usage is TRBV10-3 and J usage is TRBJ1-5; D gene uncertain. Per the germline V gene, CDR1 is ENHRY and CDR2 is SYGVKD. The CDR3 has 13 amino acids. CDR3 amino acids: CAISESTAQPRHF. Written as DNA, the CDR3 is TGTGCCATCAGTGAGTCGACGGCTCAGCCCCGGCATTTT.

This clonotype was found a few times. This chain connects TRBV7-3 to TRBJ2-7; 7 bases are shared with TRBD2. Per germline, CDR1 SGHTA and CDR2 FQGTGA. V was pared by 5 bases and J by 2 bases, with 12 bases of the junction left unmatched. This CDR3 spans 16 amino acids. CDR3 DNA sequence: TGTGCCAGCAGCCACCTCGGGCGGGGGATACCCTACGAGCAGTACTTC. Translating it yields CASSHLGRGIPYEQYF.

This clonotype occurred once. The DNA of the CDR3 is TGTGCCAGCAGCATATCGGGACAGGCCGCGAGGGGCTACACCTTC. Protein product: CASSISGQAARGYTF. The chain carries TRBV7-2 and TRBJ1-2, with 8 bases lining up with TRBD1. With 5 bases clipped from V and 8 bases from J, the junction kept 13 bases outside the gene matches. Germline loops: CDR1 SGHTA, CDR2 FQGNSA. CDR3 length: 15 residues.

In its sample, this clonotype was seen a few times. This rearrangement joins TRBV11-2 to TRBJ2-5; D gene ambiguous. Germline CDR1 and CDR2: SGHAT and FQNNGV. V was shortened by 5 bases and J by 4 bases, with 11 bases between the two germline ends. This CDR3 is built from 13 residues. CDR3 protein: CASSPRRIETQYF. CDR3 DNA sequence: TGTGCCAGCAGCCCCCGACGCATAGAGACCCAGTACTTC. Full variable domain (outside the CDR3, taken from reference TRBV11-2 and TRBJ2-5): EAGVAQSPRYKIIEKRQSVAFWCNPISGHATLYWYQQILGQGPKLLIQFQNNGVVDDSQLPKDRFSAERLKGVDSTLKIQPAKLEDSAVYLCASSPRRIETQYFGPGTRLLVL.

The chain has TRBV6-1 and TRBJ2-1, with TRBD1 matching over 7 bases. Matching the DNA end better, TRBJ2-7 makes the J call doubtful. The CDR3 runs 13 residues. The germline V gene encodes CDR1 MNHNS and CDR2 SASEGT. The CDR3 loop reads CASSPTGAHEQYF. CDR3 nucleotide sequence: TGTGCCAGCAGCCCTACAGGGGCGCACGAGCAGTACTTC.

Comments on this clonotype: With a much larger clone just one base away, this may be a read error. The V call is TRBV28, the J call TRBJ2-5; perhaps TRBD1 as D (6 bases). Germline-derived CDR1 and CDR2 are MDHEN and SYDVKM. The CDR3 spans 13 residues. CDR3 in amino acids: CTSRRTAGETQYF. The CDR3 DNA sequence: TGTACCAGCAGAAGGACAGCTGGGGAGACCCAGTACTTC. Based on the CDR3 plus reference TRBV28 and TRBJ2-5, the full variable domain is DVKVTQSSRYLVKRTGEKVFLECVQDMDHENMFWYRQDPGLGLRLIYFSYDVKMKEKGDIPEGYSVSREKKERFSLILESASTNQTSMYLCTSRRTAGETQYFGPGTRLLVL.

The chain links TRBV29-1 to TRBJ1-4, with a weak D call TRBD1 (5 bases). Trimming stripped 0 bases from V and 0 bases from J, with 11 bases between. This CDR3 contains 16 residues. Germline CDR1 SQVTM, CDR2 ANQGSEA. CDR3 DNA sequence: TGCAGCGTTGAAGATTTTACGGGGGCAACTAATGAAAAACTGTTTTTT. It translates to CSVEDFTGATNEKLFF.

The J gene is TRBJ1-5, the V gene TRBV6-4, with 7 bases aligning to TRBD1. J gave up 6 bases and V 6 bases, and 5 bases lay outside the gene matches. The CDR3 totals 13 residues. From germline, CDR1 is MRHNA and CDR2 SNTAGT. As DNA, the CDR3 is TGTGCCAGCAGCGGACAGGCGGGTCAGCCCCAGCATTTT. This gives the protein CASSGQAGQPQHF.

At least ten counts were recorded for this clonotype. The gene calls are TRBV29-1 and TRBJ2-7; TRBD1 matches 7 bases. Germline CDR1 SQVTM, CDR2 ANQGSEA. J lost 0 bases, V lost 6 bases, and 5 bases had no gene match. The CDR3 is 13 residues long. Here the CDR3 reads CSVGTAVSYEQYF. CDR3 in DNA: TGCAGCGTCGGGACAGCGGTCTCCTACGAGCAGTACTTC.

A word on this clonotype: The conserved phenylalanine or tryptophan is not found at the CDR3 terminus, so this likely reflects a read error. The chain recombines TRBV27 with TRBJ2-5; D possibly corresponds to TRBD2 (5 bases). This CDR3 comprises 11 residues. CDR1 MNHEY and CDR2 SMNVEV come from the germline V gene (reference sequence). Trimming pared 11 bases from V and 5 bases from J, leaving 12 bases between. The CDR3 here is CAPPGCETQYI. The CDR3 bases are TGTGCCCCCCCGGGGTGTGAGACCCAGTACATC.

This clonotype showed up just a few times. V is TRBV7-7 and J is TRBJ2-2, with 9 bases aligning to TRBD2. This CDR3 contains 16 residues. J lost 2 bases, V lost 5 bases, and 6 bases had no gene match. Germline assignment: CDR1 SSHAT and CDR2 FNYEAQ (reference sequence). The CDR3 nucleotides are TGTGCCAGCAGCCCGCGACTAGCGGTCAACACCGGGGAGCTGTTTTTT. Translating gives CASSPRLAVNTGELFF.

This chain connects TRBV28 to TRBJ2-7; D is possibly TRBD2 (6 bases). V was shortened by 2 bases and J by 4 bases, with 15 bases between the two germline ends. The CDR3 runs 15 residues. Germline assignment: CDR1 MDHEN and CDR2 SYDVKM. The CDR3 DNA reads as TGTGCCAGCAGTTTAGCGGGGCCCCCTCGATACGAGCAGTACTTC. This encodes CASSLAGPPRYEQYF.

In DNA form, the CDR3 reads TGTGCCAGCAGACCCCGGGACAGGTACAATGAGCAGTTCTTC. Translating it yields CASRPRDRYNEQFF. V gene TRBV27 combines with J gene TRBJ2-1; 8 positions agree with TRBD1. The germline gives CDR1 MNHEY, CDR2 SMNVEV (reference sequence). This CDR3 comprises 14 residues. The junction had 5 bases not matched to a gene; V was cut back by 6 bases and J by 4 bases.

This rearrangement joins TRBV20-1 to TRBJ2-1, with 9 bases aligning to TRBD1. CDR3 length: 16 amino acids. J lost 6 bases, V lost 6 bases, and 15 bases had no gene match. CDR1 is DFQATT and CDR2 is SNEGSKA in the germline V gene (reference sequence). The CDR3 sequence: CSAIPTGTGNGNEQFF. The CDR3 DNA reads as TGCAGTGCAATTCCAACCGGGACAGGGAACGGCAATGAGCAGTTCTTC.